A selection of T cell receptor beta chains follows, all from one sample in a study of shared clonotypes between healthy human individuals. The data were produced by immunoSEQ multiplex PCR, yet TCRdb's version contains in-frame clones alone and is incomplete. Of approximately 740,000 clones in the sample, about 74% are singletons; the top ten hold 1.5% to 2%. Sequenced material: memory CD4+ T cells sorted from blood. The receptors come from a woman in her 30s in good health. Both conserved end residues are part of each CDR3. D genes are given only for firm matches. Size is omitted from some rows. Given values are once, few, many or a class for expanded clones.

len: 14
v_gene: TRBV6-1
j_gene: TRBJ1-5
abundance: -
d_gene: -
CDR3aa: CASSAEGDNQPQHF
CDR3nt: TGTGCCAGCAGTGCCGAGGGGGACAATCAGCCCCAGCATTTT

len: 15
v_gene: TRBV5-4
j_gene: TRBJ2-7
abundance: -
d_gene: -
CDR3aa: CASSRPGASSYEQYF
CDR3nt: TGTGCCAGCAGCAGACCCGGAGCGTCCTCCTACGAGCAGTACTTC

len: 14
v_gene: TRBV5-1
j_gene: TRBJ2-7
abundance: -
d_gene: TRBD1
CDR3aa: CASSLGTGGSEQYF
CDR3nt: TGCGCCAGCAGCCTCGGGACAGGGGGCAGCGAGCAGTACTTC

len: 15
v_gene: TRBV6-1
j_gene: TRBJ2-7
abundance: -
d_gene: TRBD2
CDR3aa: CASSEIAGGPWKQYF
CDR3nt: TGTGCCAGCAGTGAAATAGCGGGAGGGCCCTGGAAGCAGTACTTC

len: 15
v_gene: TRBV7-6
j_gene: TRBJ2-5
abundance: few
d_gene: -
CDR3aa: CASSLAPTRQETQYF
CDR3nt: TGTGCCAGCAGCTTAGCGCCGACTAGACAAGAGACCCAGTACTTC

len: 16
v_gene: TRBV5-4
j_gene: TRBJ2-1
abundance: -
d_gene: TRBD2
CDR3aa: CASSGLAGSSYNEQFF
CDR3nt: TGTGCCAGCAGTGGACTAGCGGGAAGCTCCTACAATGAGCAGTTCTTC

len: 14
v_gene: TRBV19
j_gene: TRBJ2-3
abundance: -
d_gene: -
CDR3aa: CASSMYASTDTQYF
CDR3nt: TGTGCCAGTAGTATGTATGCTAGCACAGATACGCAGTATTTT

len: 14
v_gene: TRBV28
j_gene: TRBJ1-5
abundance: -
d_gene: TRBD1
CDR3aa: CASSQGQGSQPQHF
CDR3nt: TGTGCCAGCAGCCAAGGACAGGGAAGTCAGCCCCAGCATTTT

len: 14
v_gene: TRBV19
j_gene: TRBJ2-3
abundance: -
d_gene: TRBD1
CDR3aa: CASSNRGSTDTQYF
CDR3nt: TGTGCCAGTAGTAACAGGGGTAGCACAGATACGCAGTATTTT

len: 16
v_gene: TRBV4-1
j_gene: TRBJ1-3
abundance: few
d_gene: -
CDR3aa: CASSQVGANSGNTIYF
CDR3nt: TGCGCCAGCAGCCAAGTTGGAGCAAACTCTGGAAACACCATATATTTT

len: 16
v_gene: TRBV9
j_gene: TRBJ2-2
abundance: once
d_gene: -
CDR3aa: CASSRLGATNTGELFF
CDR3nt: TGTGCCAGCAGTAGACTTGGGGCCACGAACACCGGGGAGCTGTTTTTT

len: 12
v_gene: TRBV10-3
j_gene: TRBJ2-1
abundance: -
d_gene: -
CDR3aa: CATSGTVREQFF
CDR3nt: TGTGCCACCAGCGGGACAGTGAGAGAGCAGTTCTTC

len: 13
v_gene: TRBV7-2
j_gene: TRBJ1-1
abundance: -
d_gene: -
CDR3aa: CASSSRRDTEAFF
CDR3nt: TGTGCCAGCAGCTCCAGACGGGACACTGAAGCTTTCTTT

len: 15
v_gene: TRBV4-2
j_gene: TRBJ2-1
abundance: -
d_gene: -
CDR3aa: CASSQLGGSYNEQFF
CDR3nt: TGTGCCAGCAGCCAACTCGGAGGCTCCTACAATGAGCAGTTCTTC

len: 11
v_gene: TRBV11-2
j_gene: TRBJ1-5
abundance: -
d_gene: -
CDR3aa: CASSLEGPQHF
CDR3nt: TGTGCCAGCAGCCTCGAGGGGCCCCAGCATTTT

len: 15
v_gene: TRBV7-9
j_gene: TRBJ2-7
abundance: -
d_gene: TRBD1
CDR3aa: CASSFWGQTFYEQYF
CDR3nt: TGTGCCAGCAGCTTTTGGGGACAGACCTTCTACGAGCAGTACTTC

len: 14
v_gene: TRBV29-1
j_gene: TRBJ2-1
abundance: -
d_gene: -
CDR3aa: CSVDSGRLSNEQFF
CDR3nt: TGCAGCGTTGATTCCGGGAGACTCTCTAATGAGCAGTTCTTC

len: 16
v_gene: TRBV28
j_gene: TRBJ1-4
abundance: once
d_gene: -
CDR3aa: CASGGGAPATNEKLFF
CDR3nt: TGTGCCAGCGGGGGGGGCGCGCCTGCAACTAATGAAAAACTGTTTTTT

len: 15
v_gene: TRBV19
j_gene: TRBJ2-2
abundance: -
d_gene: -
CDR3aa: CASSRAPTNTGELFF
CDR3nt: TGTGCCAGTAGTAGAGCACCGACGAACACCGGGGAGCTGTTTTTT

len: 12
v_gene: TRBV30
j_gene: TRBJ1-5
abundance: few
d_gene: -
CDR3aa: CAWSSSDQPQHF
CDR3nt: TGTGCCTGGAGTTCCTCAGATCAGCCCCAGCATTTT

len: 16
v_gene: TRBV4-2
j_gene: TRBJ1-1
abundance: -
d_gene: TRBD1
CDR3aa: CASSLTPDRGNTEAFF
CDR3nt: TGTGCCAGCAGCCTCACCCCGGACAGGGGAAACACTGAAGCTTTCTTT

len: 12
v_gene: TRBV28
j_gene: TRBJ1-2
abundance: -
d_gene: TRBD1
CDR3aa: CASSPGQGNRCF
CDR3nt: TGTGCCAGCAGTCCGGGACAGGGAAACCGGTGTTTC

len: 15
v_gene: TRBV9
j_gene: TRBJ2-1
abundance: -
d_gene: -
CDR3aa: CASSVISGSYNEQFF
CDR3nt: TGTGCCAGCAGCGTAATTAGCGGCTCCTACAATGAGCAGTTCTTC

len: 14
v_gene: TRBV13
j_gene: TRBJ2-7
abundance: once
d_gene: -
CDR3aa: CASSSGSWGIEQYF
CDR3nt: TGTGCCAGCAGCTCCGGGAGTTGGGGGATCGAGCAGTACTTC

len: 15
v_gene: TRBV9
j_gene: TRBJ2-7
abundance: -
d_gene: TRBD2
CDR3aa: CASSVGGAGAYEQYF
CDR3nt: TGTGCCAGCAGCGTAGGAGGAGCGGGAGCCTACGAGCAGTACTTC

len: 11
v_gene: TRBV29-1
j_gene: TRBJ2-5
abundance: few
d_gene: -
CDR3aa: CSVEHTLDTYF
CDR3nt: TGCAGCGTTGAACACACTTTAGACACGTACTTC

len: 14
v_gene: TRBV15
j_gene: TRBJ2-1
abundance: -
d_gene: -
CDR3aa: CATSRDTTYNEQFF
CDR3nt: TGTGCCACCAGCAGAGATACGACCTACAATGAGCAGTTCTTC

len: 16
v_gene: TRBV19
j_gene: TRBJ1-5
abundance: -
d_gene: -
CDR3aa: CASSIRGRATPTPQHF
CDR3nt: TGTGCCAGTAGTATTAGGGGCAGGGCGACGCCCACGCCCCAGCATTTT

len: 15
v_gene: TRBV29-1
j_gene: TRBJ2-5
abundance: -
d_gene: -
CDR3aa: CSVVRTVPRKETQYF
CDR3nt: TGCAGCGTTGTGAGGACAGTACCCCGAAAAGAGACCCAGTACTTC

len: 17
v_gene: TRBV29-1
j_gene: TRBJ2-5
abundance: few
d_gene: TRBD1
CDR3aa: CSPLGGGGTGVGETQYF
CDR3nt: TGCAGCCCCTTAGGTGGGGGCGGGACAGGGGTAGGAGAGACCCAGTACTTC

len: 12
v_gene: TRBV7-3
j_gene: TRBJ2-3
abundance: -
d_gene: -
CDR3aa: CASSNPTDTQYF
CDR3nt: TGTGCCAGCAGCAATCCCACAGATACGCAGTATTTT

len: 15
v_gene: TRBV28
j_gene: TRBJ2-7
abundance: -
d_gene: -
CDR3aa: CASSPTGPATYEQYF
CDR3nt: TGTGCCAGCAGTCCCACGGGACCGGCTACCTACGAGCAGTACTTC

len: 14
v_gene: TRBV6-6
j_gene: TRBJ2-7
abundance: once
d_gene: TRBD2
CDR3aa: CASSGTSGSYEQYF
CDR3nt: TGTGCCAGCTCTGGGACTAGCGGGTCCTACGAGCAGTACTTC

len: 14
v_gene: TRBV6-6
j_gene: TRBJ2-1
abundance: -
d_gene: -
CDR3aa: CASSYPGGHNEQFF
CDR3nt: TGTGCCAGCAGTTACCCGGGTGGCCACAATGAGCAGTTCTTC

len: 14
v_gene: TRBV7-9
j_gene: TRBJ2-1
abundance: -
d_gene: -
CDR3aa: CASSFPVYRNEQFF
CDR3nt: TGTGCCAGCAGCTTTCCAGTGTACAGGAATGAGCAGTTCTTC

len: 14
v_gene: TRBV18
j_gene: TRBJ2-3
abundance: few
d_gene: -
CDR3aa: CASSPAQGTDTQYF
CDR3nt: TGTGCCAGCTCACCAGCGCAGGGGACAGATACGCAGTATTTT

len: 15
v_gene: TRBV28
j_gene: TRBJ1-1
abundance: -
d_gene: TRBD1
CDR3aa: CASSLLNDRGLRAFF
CDR3nt: TGTGCCAGCAGTTTATTGAACGACAGGGGGCTCCGAGCTTTCTTT

len: 16
v_gene: TRBV28
j_gene: TRBJ1-2
abundance: -
d_gene: TRBD1
CDR3aa: CASSQGVGRGSYGYTF
CDR3nt: TGTGCCAGCAGCCAGGGGGTGGGGAGAGGGAGTTATGGCTACACCTTC

len: 15
v_gene: TRBV5-1
j_gene: TRBJ2-1
abundance: few
d_gene: TRBD2
CDR3aa: CASSYSGDSYNEQFF
CDR3nt: TGCGCCAGCAGCTACAGCGGGGATTCCTACAATGAGCAGTTCTTC

len: 14
v_gene: TRBV27
j_gene: TRBJ2-1
abundance: -
d_gene: -
CDR3aa: CASSLQQYYNEQFF
CDR3nt: TGTGCCAGCAGTTTGCAACAGTACTACAATGAGCAGTTCTTC

len: 14
v_gene: TRBV5-1
j_gene: TRBJ1-2
abundance: many
d_gene: -
CDR3aa: CASSLVDSQNGYTF
CDR3nt: TGCGCCAGCAGCTTGGTGGACAGCCAAAATGGCTACACCTTC

len: 14
v_gene: TRBV5-5
j_gene: TRBJ1-1
abundance: -
d_gene: -
CDR3aa: CASRPEGHSTEAFF
CDR3nt: TGTGCCAGCAGACCAGAGGGACACAGCACTGAAGCTTTCTTT

len: 13
v_gene: TRBV19
j_gene: TRBJ2-2
abundance: -
d_gene: -
CDR3aa: CASNVGNTGELFF
CDR3nt: TGTGCCAGTAATGTTGGTAACACCGGGGAGCTGTTTTTT

len: 13
v_gene: TRBV18
j_gene: TRBJ2-5
abundance: -
d_gene: -
CDR3aa: CASSGPLQETQYF
CDR3nt: TGTGCCAGCTCGGGACCACTCCAAGAGACCCAGTACTTC

len: 15
v_gene: TRBV28
j_gene: TRBJ2-4
abundance: -
d_gene: TRBD1
CDR3aa: CASSLRQGSKNIQYF
CDR3nt: TGTGCCAGCAGTCTCAGACAGGGTTCCAAAAACATTCAGTACTTC

len: 15
v_gene: TRBV6-5
j_gene: TRBJ1-1
abundance: -
d_gene: -
CDR3aa: CASKLSDRASSEAFF
CDR3nt: TGTGCCAGCAAGCTGTCCGACCGGGCTTCGTCCGAAGCTTTCTTT